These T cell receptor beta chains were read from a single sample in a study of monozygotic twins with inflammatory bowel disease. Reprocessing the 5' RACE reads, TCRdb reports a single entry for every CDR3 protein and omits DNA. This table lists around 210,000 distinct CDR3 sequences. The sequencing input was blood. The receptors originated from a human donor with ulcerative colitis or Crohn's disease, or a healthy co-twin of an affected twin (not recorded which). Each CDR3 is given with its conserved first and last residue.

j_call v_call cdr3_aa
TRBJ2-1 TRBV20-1 CSAIVFETISSYNEQFF
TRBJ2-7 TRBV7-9 CASSPSTGSSYEQYF
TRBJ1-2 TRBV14 CASSQGPYRSNYGYTF
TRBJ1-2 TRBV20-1 CSAPLISDYGYTF
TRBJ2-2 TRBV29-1 CSVHRQNTGELFF
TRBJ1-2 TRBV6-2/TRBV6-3 CASSYSRQRANYGYTF
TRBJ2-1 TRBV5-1 CASSLFPRQGGLDNEQFF
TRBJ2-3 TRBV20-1 CSARRVAGGDTQYF
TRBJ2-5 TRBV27 CASSLWGSQETQYF
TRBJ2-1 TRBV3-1 CASSQPGQGDYNEQFF
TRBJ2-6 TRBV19 CASSTWDRVGANVLTF
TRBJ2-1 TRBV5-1 CASSGGGPADEQFF
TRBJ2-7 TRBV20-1 CSASPPGAPYF
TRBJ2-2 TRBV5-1 CASSLSTSGGTGELFF
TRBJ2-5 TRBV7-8 CASSLAPGTPQETQYF
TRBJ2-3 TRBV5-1 CASSSGTGKTDTQYF
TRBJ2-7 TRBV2 CASTLGAQTYEQYF
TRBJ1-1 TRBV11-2 CASSFSDTEAFF
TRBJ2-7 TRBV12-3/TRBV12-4 CASSLGTGRDEQYF
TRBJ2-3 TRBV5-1 CASSPSGQGSDTQYF
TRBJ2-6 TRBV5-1 CASSVGSGANVLTF
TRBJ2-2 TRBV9 CASSVEGLAGSGELFF
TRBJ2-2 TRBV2 CASSEGVLAGELFF
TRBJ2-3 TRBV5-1 CASSWEPGQAITDTQYF
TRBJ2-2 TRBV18 CASSPPGGKPGELFF
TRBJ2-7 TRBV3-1 CASSPSVGTGGEQYF
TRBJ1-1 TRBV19 CASSTVTEAFF
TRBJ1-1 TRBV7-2 CASSPAAVALSTEAFF
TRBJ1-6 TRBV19 CASSTQPVQALHF
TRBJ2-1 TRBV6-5 CASSYSGLNNEQFF
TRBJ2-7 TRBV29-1 CSASGDSYEQYF
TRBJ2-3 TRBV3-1 CASSQGTTDTQYF
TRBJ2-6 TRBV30 CAWDGAGGSWANVLTF
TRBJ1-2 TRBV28 CASSARGAGGLGYTF
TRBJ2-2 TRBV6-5 CASSYSWANTGELFF
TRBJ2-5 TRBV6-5 CASSNTGTQYF
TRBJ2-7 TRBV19 CASHSGGGGVYEQYF
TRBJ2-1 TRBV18 CASSPPPGATAYEQFF
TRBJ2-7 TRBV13 CASSLRGIGTYEQYF
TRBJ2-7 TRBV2 CATRITPGQGEQYF
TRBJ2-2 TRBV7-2 CASSLNLGELFF
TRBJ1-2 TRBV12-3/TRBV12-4 CASSHVLKNYGYTF
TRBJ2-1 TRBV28 CASSSLGLAGDNEQFF
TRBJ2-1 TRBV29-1 CSVGLAGKSSYNEQFF
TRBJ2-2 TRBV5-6 CASSPGLANGELFF